This record concerns one T cell receptor (beta chain) sequence. Produced via immunoSEQ multiplex PCR; TCRdb's table is partial and in-frame only. This table holds some 65,000 clones, over 65% found once. This entry comes from a study of control samples from healthy donors and cancer patients. This CDR3 region has 18 residues. V lost 4 bases and J lost 0; bases outside the gene matches: 10. Looked up from germline, CDR1 is SEHNR and CDR2 is FQNEAQ (reference sequence). This TCR was recovered from a woman in her fifties or sixties with lung cancer. What was sequenced was PBMCs. This chain uses TRBV7-9 with TRBJ1-4; 8 bases are a match to TRBD1. The CDR3 DNA follows: TGTGCCAGCAGCTCCCGGGCAGGGGGCACAGCAACTAATGAAAAACTGTTTTTT. Translation: CASSSRAGGTATNEKLFF.